Sequencing of this TCR beta chain was carried out in a study of breast tumors, draining lymph nodes, adjacent tissues. The sample holds many counts of this clonotype. A single record per CDR3 protein comes from TCRdb applying MiXCR to the multiplex PCR reads. The table records 150,000 to 200,000 distinct CDR3 sequences, approximately 30% of them present only once. V was trimmed by 5 bases and J by 6 bases, leaving 24 bases between them. This CDR3 spans 16 amino acids. Germline lookup yields CDR1 SGHRS and CDR2 YFSETQ. The lymph nodes were axillary draining lymph nodes from breast cancer patients. This clonotype was sampled from a female donor with breast cancer. Some clones in this sample may be carry-over from other donors' samples. V gene TRBV5-1 combines with J gene TRBJ2-7; D assignment may be TRBD1 or TRBD2 (5 bases each). The sample consisted of axillary lymph node tissue. CDR3 DNA sequence: TGCGCCAGCAGTACCAAAACCGGGACCACCTCCGGCGAGCAGTACTTC. It specifies CASSTKTGTTSGEQYF.